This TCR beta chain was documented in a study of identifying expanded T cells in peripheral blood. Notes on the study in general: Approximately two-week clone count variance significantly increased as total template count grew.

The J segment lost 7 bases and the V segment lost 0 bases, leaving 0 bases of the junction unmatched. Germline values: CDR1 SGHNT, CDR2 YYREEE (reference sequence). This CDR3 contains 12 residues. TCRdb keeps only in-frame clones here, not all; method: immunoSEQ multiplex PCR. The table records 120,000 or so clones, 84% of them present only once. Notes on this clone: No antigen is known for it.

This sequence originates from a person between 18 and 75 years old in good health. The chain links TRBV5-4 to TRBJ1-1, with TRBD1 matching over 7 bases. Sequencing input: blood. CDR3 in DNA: TGTGCCAGCAGCTTGGCAGGGGGTGAAGCTTTCTTT. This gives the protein CASSLAGGEAFF.